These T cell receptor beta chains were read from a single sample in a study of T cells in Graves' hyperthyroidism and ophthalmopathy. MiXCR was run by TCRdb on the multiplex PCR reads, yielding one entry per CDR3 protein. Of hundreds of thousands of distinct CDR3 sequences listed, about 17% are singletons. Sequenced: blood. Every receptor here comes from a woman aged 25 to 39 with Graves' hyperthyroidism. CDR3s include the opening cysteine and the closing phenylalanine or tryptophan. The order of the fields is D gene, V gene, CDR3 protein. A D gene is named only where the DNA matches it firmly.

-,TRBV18,CASSRKQGTEAFF
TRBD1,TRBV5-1,CASSSRQGKDSPLHF
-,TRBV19,CASTNMDGDYGYTF
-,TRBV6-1,CASSSRVGTYYSNQPQHF
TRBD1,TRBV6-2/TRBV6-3,CASRQISGTGGSYMNTEAFF
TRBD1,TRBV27,CASSLLTGSAYEQYF
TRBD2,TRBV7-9,CASSLKGLAGPTDTQYF
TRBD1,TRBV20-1,CSARQGGNTEAFF
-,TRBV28,CASSLIPSGANVLTF
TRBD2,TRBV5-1,CASSPSPRIAGSGANVLTF
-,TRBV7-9,CASSLVHGSGELFF
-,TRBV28,CASSYPTNEKLFF
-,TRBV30,CAWISLGTYNEQFF
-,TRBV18,CASSPYGTNQPQHF
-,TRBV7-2,CASNLQGSPDSEQYF
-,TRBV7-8,CASSSPVYEVQETQYF
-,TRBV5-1,CASSLAGGELFF
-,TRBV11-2,CASRGERAWYEQFF